This T cell receptor beta chain was identified during a study of blood T cell repertoires in COVID-19. A remark on this clone: The same CDR3 also results from other DNA sequences found in this sample.

The CDR3 runs to 14 residues. The V segment lost 0 bases and the J segment 3 bases; nucleotides outside the gene matches: 1. CDR1 and CDR2 (germline): KGHSH, LQKENI. Original handling: How many nucleated cells were present was estimated from reference gene primer amplification. Libraries were prepared by immunoSEQ multiplex PCR; TCRdb keeps only in-frame clonotypes and omits some of them. V and J calls and clone size follow that table, whereas D and trimming were derived from the DNA. Among 220,000 or so clones listed, around 82% were seen once. This sequence originates from a woman older than 75 with acute or convalescent COVID-19. Material for sequencing was peripheral blood. V and J are TRBV18 and TRBJ2-7; 8 nucleotides align to TRBD1. CDR3 coding DNA: TGTGCCAGCTCACCACCGGGACAGGACTACGAGCAGTACTTC. Translated, it gives CASSPPGQDYEQYF.